The 8 T cell receptor beta chains listed next were all sequenced from one sample in a study of cytomegalovirus exposure and HLA in healthy donors. PCR primers comprised 60 Vbeta and 13 Jbeta primers. TCRdb's table, derived via immunoSEQ multiplex PCR, lists solely in-frame clones and lacks some. The sample shows about 100,000 clones, around 68% of them seen only once. Sequences were obtained from PBMCs. The receptors originated from a human donor in good health.

The CDR3 region has the DNA TGTGCCAGCAGGAAACAGGGGAGCTCCTACAATGAGCAGTTCTTC. Protein: CASRKQGSSYNEQFF. V usage is TRBV6-1 and J usage is TRBJ2-1; TRBD1 matches at 7 bases. Germline V gives CDR1 MNHNS, CDR2 SASEGT. This CDR3 is 15 amino acids long. The trim removed 6 bases at V and 0 bases at J, leaving 5 bases unmatched.

The chain employs TRBV10-3 and TRBJ2-7; perhaps TRBD1 as D (6 bases). This CDR3 spans 13 amino acids. Germline assignment: CDR1 ENHRY and CDR2 SYGVKD. V gave up 5 bases and J gave up 5 bases, with 13 bases separating them. The CDR3 loop reads CAISLIQGHEQYF. In DNA, the CDR3 is TGTGCCATCAGTCTCATACAGGGACACGAGCAGTACTTC.

V gene TRBV7-9 combines with J gene TRBJ1-4, with TRBD1 identical over 12 bases. The CDR3 consists of 15 residues. Germline trimming cut 5 bases from V and 8 bases from J; bases unmatched to any gene: 6. Germline CDR1 reads SEHNR; CDR2 reads FQNEAQ (reference sequence). DNA for the CDR3: TGTGCCAGCAGCGCATTGGGACAGGGGGCGGAAAAACTGTTTTTT. Protein: CASSALGQGAEKLFF.

This clone came up a few times. The rearrangement joins TRBV4-1 to TRBJ2-1, with D possibly being TRBD1 (5 bases). CDR3 length equals 14 residues. V lost 6 bases and J lost 4, with 13 bases in between. Germline-derived CDR1 and CDR2 are MGHRA and YSYEKL. The CDR3 loop is CASRLRQTYNEQFF. CDR3 nucleotide sequence: TGCGCCAGCAGACTAAGACAGACGTACAATGAGCAGTTCTTC.

The chain employs TRBV5-8 and TRBJ1-4, with 7 bases aligning to TRBD1. This CDR3 has 16 amino acids. Trimming at V came to 3 bases and at J to 3 bases, leaving 8 bases not matched to a gene. Germline V CDR1 and CDR2: SGHTS, YDEGEE. The CDR3 DNA sequence: TGTGCCAGCAGCTGGGACCAGGGGGGTTCTAATGAAAAACTGTTTTTT. Its translation is CASSWDQGGSNEKLFF.

The chain joins TRBV5-1 to TRBJ1-1, with a weak D call TRBD1 (6 bases). The CDR3 covers 14 residues. Looked up from germline, CDR1 is SGHRS and CDR2 is YFSETQ. Trimming took off 4 bases at V and 1 base at J, with 11 bases between the two ends. The CDR3 protein is CASSPGHRNTEAFF. The CDR3 coding sequence is TGCGCCAGCAGCCCGGGACACCGGAACACTGAAGCTTTCTTT. The whole variable domain, filled in from reference TRBV5-1 and TRBJ1-1, reads KAGVTQTPRYLIKTRGQQVTLSCSPISGHRSVSWYQQTPGQGLQFLFEYFSETQRNKGNFPGRFSGRQFSNSRSEMNVSTLELGDSALYLCASSPGHRNTEAFFGQGTRLTVV.

This clone was detected only a few times. J is TRBJ2-1 and V is TRBV27, with TRBD2 matching over 7 bases. Germline V gene sequence: CDR1 MNHEY, CDR2 SMNVEV (reference sequence). The V and J ends lost 8 bases and 6 bases, in that order; junction bases with no gene match: 10. The CDR3 loop spans 14 amino acids. The CDR3 loop is CASSRGGFSNEQFF. DNA of the CDR3: TGTGCCAGCTCTAGGGGAGGGTTCAGCAATGAGCAGTTCTTC.

This chain uses TRBV28 with TRBJ2-3; D possibly corresponds to TRBD2 (7 bases). This CDR3 contains 22 residues. Between the trimmed V and J ends, which lost 3 bases and 0 bases, there was a span of 31 bases. The germline V gene has CDR1 MDHEN and CDR2 SYDVKM. The CDR3 here is CASSFQDRAWTRGPTSTDTQYF. The CDR3 coding sequence is TGTGCCAGCAGTTTTCAGGACAGAGCATGGACTAGAGGGCCGACTAGCACAGATACGCAGTATTTT.